This entry is about one TCR beta chain. Antigen unknown. The data belong to a study of response to subunit inactivated influenza vaccine. Study outcomes and limitations: Authors suggested that a seasonal influenza vaccination recruits few new T cells each time.

One entry per CDR3 protein, called by TCRdb with MiXCR from the RT-PCR reads. The table records around 540,000 distinct CDR3 sequences, approximately 12% of them present only once. The V gene's germline CDR1 is MNHEY and CDR2 SVGEGT. The CDR3 contains 16 residues. V lost 2 bases, J lost 7 bases, and 10 bases stayed unmatched. The TCR originated in a man aged 50 to 59 who received an inactivated influenza vaccine. The chain joins TRBV6-2 or TRBV6-3 to TRBJ2-1; 8 nucleotides match TRBD2. The material sequenced was PBMCs from blood, taken on the day of vaccination. CDR3 protein: CASSYLAGTRGNEQFF. As DNA, the CDR3 is TGTGCCAGCAGTTACCTCGCGGGGACTAGGGGTAATGAGCAGTTCTTC.